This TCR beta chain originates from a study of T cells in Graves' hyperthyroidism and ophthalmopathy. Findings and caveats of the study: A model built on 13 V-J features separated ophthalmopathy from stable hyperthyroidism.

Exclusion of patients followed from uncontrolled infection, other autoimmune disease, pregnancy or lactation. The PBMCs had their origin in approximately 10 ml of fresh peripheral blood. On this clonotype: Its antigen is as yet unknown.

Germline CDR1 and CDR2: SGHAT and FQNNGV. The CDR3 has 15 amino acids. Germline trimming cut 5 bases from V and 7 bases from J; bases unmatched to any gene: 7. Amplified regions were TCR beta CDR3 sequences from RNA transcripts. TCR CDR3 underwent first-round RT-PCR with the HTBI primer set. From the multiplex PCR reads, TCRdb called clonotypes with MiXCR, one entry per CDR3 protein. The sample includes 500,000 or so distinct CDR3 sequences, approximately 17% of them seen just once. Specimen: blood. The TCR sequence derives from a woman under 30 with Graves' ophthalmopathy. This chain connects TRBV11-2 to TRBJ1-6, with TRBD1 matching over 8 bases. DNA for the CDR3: TGTGCCAGCAGCCTAAGACAGGGGACCAATTCACCCCTCCACTTT. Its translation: CASSLRQGTNSPLHF. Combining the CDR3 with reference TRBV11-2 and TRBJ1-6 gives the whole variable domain EAGVAQSPRYKIIEKRQSVAFWCNPISGHATLYWYQQILGQGPKLLIQFQNNGVVDDSQLPKDRFSAERLKGVDSTLKIQPAKLEDSAVYLCASSLRQGTNSPLHFGNGTRLTVT.